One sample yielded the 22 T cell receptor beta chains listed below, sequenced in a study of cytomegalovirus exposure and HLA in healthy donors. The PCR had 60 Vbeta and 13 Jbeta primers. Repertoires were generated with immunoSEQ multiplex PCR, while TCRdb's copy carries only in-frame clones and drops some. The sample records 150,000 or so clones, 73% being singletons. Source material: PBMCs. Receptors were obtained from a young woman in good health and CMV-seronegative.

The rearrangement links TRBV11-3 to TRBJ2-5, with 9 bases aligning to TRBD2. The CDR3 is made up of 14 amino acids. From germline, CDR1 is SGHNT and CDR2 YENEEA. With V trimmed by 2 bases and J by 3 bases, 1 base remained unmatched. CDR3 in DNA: TGTGCCAGCAGCTTAAGACTAGCGGAAGAGACCCAGTACTTC. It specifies CASSLRLAEETQYF.

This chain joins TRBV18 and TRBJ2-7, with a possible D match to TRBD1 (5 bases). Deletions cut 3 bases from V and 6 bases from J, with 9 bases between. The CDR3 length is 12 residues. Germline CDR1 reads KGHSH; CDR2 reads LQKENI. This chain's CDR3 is CASSPRQSEQYF. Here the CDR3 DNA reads TGTGCCAGCTCACCCCGACAGAGCGAGCAGTACTTC.

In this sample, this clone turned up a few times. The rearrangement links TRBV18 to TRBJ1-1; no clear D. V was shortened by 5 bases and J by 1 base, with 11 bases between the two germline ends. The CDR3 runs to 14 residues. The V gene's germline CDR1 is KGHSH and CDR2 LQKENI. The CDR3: CASSAQDGNTEAFF. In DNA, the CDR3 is TGTGCCAGCTCAGCGCAGGATGGGAACACTGAAGCTTTCTTT. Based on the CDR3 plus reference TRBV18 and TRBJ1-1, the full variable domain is NAGVMQNPRHLVRRRGQEARLRCSPMKGHSHVYWYRQLPEEGLKFMVYLQKENIIDESGMPKERFSAEFPKEGPSILRIQQVVRGDSAAYFCASSAQDGNTEAFFGQGTRLTVV.

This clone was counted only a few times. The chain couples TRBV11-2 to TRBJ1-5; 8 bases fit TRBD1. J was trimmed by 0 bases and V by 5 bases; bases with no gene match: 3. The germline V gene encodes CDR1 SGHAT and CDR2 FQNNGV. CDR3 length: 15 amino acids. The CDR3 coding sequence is TGTGCCAGCAGCCCGCAGGGGGCTAGCAATCAGCCCCAGCATTTT. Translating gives CASSPQGASNQPQHF.

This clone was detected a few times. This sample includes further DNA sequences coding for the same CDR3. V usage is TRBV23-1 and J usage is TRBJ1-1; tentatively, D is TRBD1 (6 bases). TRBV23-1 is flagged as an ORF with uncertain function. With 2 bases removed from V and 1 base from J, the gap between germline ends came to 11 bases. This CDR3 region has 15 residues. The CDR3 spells CASSQRGQKNTEAFF. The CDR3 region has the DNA TGCGCCAGCAGTCAACGCGGACAGAAGAACACTGAAGCTTTCTTT.

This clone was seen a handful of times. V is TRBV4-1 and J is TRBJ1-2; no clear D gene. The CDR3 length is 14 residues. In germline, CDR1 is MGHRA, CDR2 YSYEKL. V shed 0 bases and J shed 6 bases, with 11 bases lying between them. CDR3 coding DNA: TGCGCCAGCAGCCAAGATGCCGGGTCCGATGGCTACACCTTC. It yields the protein CASSQDAGSDGYTF.

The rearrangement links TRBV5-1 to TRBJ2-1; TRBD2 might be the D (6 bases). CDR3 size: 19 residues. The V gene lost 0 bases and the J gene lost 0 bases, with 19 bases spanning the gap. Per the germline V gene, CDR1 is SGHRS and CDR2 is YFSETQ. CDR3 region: CASSLELAYSGRSYNEQFF. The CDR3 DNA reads TGCGCCAGCAGCTTGGAACTAGCCTACTCGGGGCGCTCCTACAATGAGCAGTTCTTC.

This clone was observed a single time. Here the CDR3 DNA reads TGCGCCACGTCAGAAGGGGGACCCACAGATACGCAGTATTTT. Translating it yields CATSEGGPTDTQYF. This chain uses TRBV5-1 with TRBJ2-3; D is possibly TRBD1 (6 bases). CDR1 SGHRS and CDR2 YFSETQ come from the germline V gene. Deletions cut 9 bases from V and 2 bases from J, with 16 bases between. CDR3 length: 14 residues.

The CDR3 is CASSSGTSETDTQYF. DNA of the CDR3: TGTGCCAGCAGTTCCGGGACTAGCGAAACAGATACGCAGTATTTT. The chain combines TRBV6-4 with TRBJ2-3, with 10 bases aligning to TRBD2. The CDR3 has 15 residues. V lost 5 bases and J lost 3; bases outside the gene matches: 5. In germline, CDR1 is MRHNA, CDR2 SNTAGT.

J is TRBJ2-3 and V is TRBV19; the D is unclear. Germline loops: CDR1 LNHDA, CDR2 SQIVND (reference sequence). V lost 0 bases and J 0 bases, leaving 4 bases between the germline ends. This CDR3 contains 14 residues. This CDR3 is CASSIDISTDTQYF. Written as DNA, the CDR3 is TGTGCCAGTAGTATAGATATCAGCACAGATACGCAGTATTTT.

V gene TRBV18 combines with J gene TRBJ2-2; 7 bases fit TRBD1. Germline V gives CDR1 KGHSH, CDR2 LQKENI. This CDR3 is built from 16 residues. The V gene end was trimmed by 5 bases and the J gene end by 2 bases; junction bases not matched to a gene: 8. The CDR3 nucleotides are TGTGCCAGCTCAATCGGGAACAGGGGTAACACCGGGGAGCTGTTTTTT. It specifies CASSIGNRGNTGELFF.

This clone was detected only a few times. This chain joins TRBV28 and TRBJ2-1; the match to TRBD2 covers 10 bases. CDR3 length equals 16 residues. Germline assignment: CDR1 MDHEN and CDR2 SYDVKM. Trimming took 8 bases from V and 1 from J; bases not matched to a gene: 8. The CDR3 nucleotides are TGTGCCAGCCTATTTAGCGGGGGGTATTCCTACAATGAGCAGTTCTTC. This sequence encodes CASLFSGGYSYNEQFF.

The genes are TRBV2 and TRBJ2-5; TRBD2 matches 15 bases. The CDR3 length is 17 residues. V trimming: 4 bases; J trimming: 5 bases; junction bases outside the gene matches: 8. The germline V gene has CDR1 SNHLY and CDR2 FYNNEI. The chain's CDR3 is CASSATGTSGRLETQYF. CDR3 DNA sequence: TGTGCCAGCAGTGCAACCGGGACTAGCGGGAGGTTGGAGACCCAGTACTTC.

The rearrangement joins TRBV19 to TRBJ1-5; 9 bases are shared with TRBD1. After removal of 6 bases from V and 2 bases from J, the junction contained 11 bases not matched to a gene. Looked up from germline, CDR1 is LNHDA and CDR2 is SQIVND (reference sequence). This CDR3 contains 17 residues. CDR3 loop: CASRPINRGRGNQPQHF. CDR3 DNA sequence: TGTGCCAGTAGACCAATCAACAGGGGGCGAGGCAATCAGCCCCAGCATTTT.

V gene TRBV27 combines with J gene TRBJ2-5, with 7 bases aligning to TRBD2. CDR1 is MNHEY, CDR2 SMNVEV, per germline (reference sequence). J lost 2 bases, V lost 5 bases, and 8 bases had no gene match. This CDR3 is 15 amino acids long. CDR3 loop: CASSGQGAGQETQYF. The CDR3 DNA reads TGTGCCAGCAGTGGGCAGGGAGCGGGGCAAGAGACCCAGTACTTC.

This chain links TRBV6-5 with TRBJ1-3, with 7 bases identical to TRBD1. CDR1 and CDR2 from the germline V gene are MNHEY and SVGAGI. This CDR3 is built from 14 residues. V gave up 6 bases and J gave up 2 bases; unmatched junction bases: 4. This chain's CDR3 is CASSLDRAGNTIYF. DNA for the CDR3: TGTGCCAGCAGCCTTGACAGGGCTGGAAACACCATATATTTT.

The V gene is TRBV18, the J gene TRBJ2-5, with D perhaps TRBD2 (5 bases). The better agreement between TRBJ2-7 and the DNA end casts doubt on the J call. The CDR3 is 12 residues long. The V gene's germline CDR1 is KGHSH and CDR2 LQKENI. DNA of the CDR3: TGTGCCAGCTCGGTGGACTCTAACGAGCAGTACTTC. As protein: CASSVDSNEQYF.

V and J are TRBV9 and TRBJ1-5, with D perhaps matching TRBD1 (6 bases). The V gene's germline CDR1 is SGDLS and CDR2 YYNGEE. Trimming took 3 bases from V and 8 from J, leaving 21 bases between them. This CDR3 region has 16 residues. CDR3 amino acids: CASSAREDSRVEPQHF. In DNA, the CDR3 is TGTGCCAGCAGCGCCCGAGAGGACAGCCGGGTCGAGCCCCAGCATTTT.

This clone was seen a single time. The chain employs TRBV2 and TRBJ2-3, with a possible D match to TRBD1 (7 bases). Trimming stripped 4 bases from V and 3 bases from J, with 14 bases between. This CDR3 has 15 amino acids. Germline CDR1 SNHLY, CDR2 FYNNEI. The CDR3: CASSGRGAITDTQYF. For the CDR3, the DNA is TGTGCCAGCAGTGGCAGGGGGGCGATTACAGATACGCAGTATTTT.

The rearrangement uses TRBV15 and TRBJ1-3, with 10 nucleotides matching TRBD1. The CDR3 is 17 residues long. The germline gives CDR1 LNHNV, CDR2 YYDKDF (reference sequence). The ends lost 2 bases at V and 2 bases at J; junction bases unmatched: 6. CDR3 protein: CATSRSGQGITGNTIYF. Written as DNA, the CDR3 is TGTGCCACCAGCAGATCGGGACAGGGGATAACTGGAAACACCATATATTTT.

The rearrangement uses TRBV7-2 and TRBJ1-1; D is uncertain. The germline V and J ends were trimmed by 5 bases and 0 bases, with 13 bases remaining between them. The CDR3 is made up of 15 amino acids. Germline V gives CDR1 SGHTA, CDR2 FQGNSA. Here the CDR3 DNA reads TGTGCCAGCAGCCCTAGCGGAGCAGTGAACACTGAAGCTTTCTTT. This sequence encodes CASSPSGAVNTEAFF.

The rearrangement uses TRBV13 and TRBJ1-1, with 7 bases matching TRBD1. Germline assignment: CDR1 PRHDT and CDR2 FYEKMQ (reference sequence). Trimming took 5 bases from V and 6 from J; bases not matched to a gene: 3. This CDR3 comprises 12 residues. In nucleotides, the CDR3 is TGTGCCAGCAGCAACAGGGGCGCTGAAGCTTTCTTT. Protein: CASSNRGAEAFF.